This is a list of T cell receptor beta chains from one sample in a study of T cells after yellow fever vaccination. TCRdb re-called the 5' RACE reads with MiXCR, one entry per CDR3 protein. The sample lists some 250,000 distinct CDR3 sequences; 6% to 7.5% were seen once. The sequenced sample was CD4+ T cells sorted from PBMCs, obtained 15 days after the yellow fever booster vaccination. The receptors originated from a young man who received the YFV17D yellow fever vaccine. CDR3s include the opening cysteine and the closing phenylalanine or tryptophan. D genes are given only for firm matches. The listing skips clone size in some rows; elsewhere it reads once, few, many or a size class.

v_gene,d_gene,j_gene,abundance,CDR3nt,CDR3aa
TRBV7-9,NA,TRBJ1-5,many,TGTGCCAGCAGCTTCGTGGGGGATCAGCCCCAGCATTTT,CASSFVGDQPQHF
TRBV7-2,TRBD2,TRBJ2-7,many,TGTGCCAGCAGCTTAAGCGGGAGACGGTACGAGCAGTACTTC,CASSLSGRRYEQYF
TRBV29-1,NA,TRBJ2-7,few,TGCAGCGTCCGGAGCGGGACACCCTACGAGCAGTACTTC,CSVRSGTPYEQYF
TRBV5-1,NA,TRBJ2-7,few,TGCGCCAGCAGCTTATCCATAGGACAGAACTACGAGCAGTACTTC,CASSLSIGQNYEQYF
TRBV12-3/TRBV12-4,NA,TRBJ2-7,NA,TGTGCCAGCAGCCCGGGCCGCGAGCAGTACTTC,CASSPGREQYF
TRBV5-1,NA,TRBJ2-1,many,TGCGCCAGCAGCTTGGTTGCAAACTCCTACAATGAGCAGTTCTTC,CASSLVANSYNEQFF
TRBV7-9,NA,TRBJ2-7,many,TGTGCCAGCAGCCAGTTCGCCGAGCAGTACTTC,CASSQFAEQYF
TRBV7-6,NA,TRBJ2-3,many,TGTGCCAGCAGCTTACTGGGGGGAGTAACCGATACGCAGTATTTT,CASSLLGGVTDTQYF
TRBV7-9,NA,TRBJ1-1,NA,TGTGCCAGCAGCTTGTCAGCTATGAACACTGAAGCTTTCTTT,CASSLSAMNTEAFF
TRBV29-1,NA,TRBJ1-1,many,TGCAGCGTGACGAGGGGGAACACTGAAGCTTTCTTT,CSVTRGNTEAFF
TRBV25-1,NA,TRBJ1-4,few,TGTGCCAGCAGTATAAAGGAAAAACTGTTTTTT,CASSIKEKLFF
TRBV6-6,NA,TRBJ1-1,NA,TGTGCCAGCACGGAGGCTTTTAGAGCTTTCTTT,CASTEAFRAFF
TRBV3-1,NA,TRBJ2-1,many,TGTGCCAGCAGCCCCCTCACTGGGCACCGAGGACACTACAATGAGCAGTTCTTC,CASSPLTGHRGHYNEQFF
TRBV7-9,NA,TRBJ2-2,many,TGTGCCAGCAGCCATGATCGGTCCGGGGAGCTGTTTTTT,CASSHDRSGELFF
TRBV14,NA,TRBJ2-7,NA,TGTGCCAGCAGCCAGAGACAGGTTGCAACCTACGAGCAGTACTTC,CASSQRQVATYEQYF
TRBV27,NA,TRBJ2-7,NA,TGTGCCAGCAGCCAAGGTTGGGGCTACGAGCAGTACTTC,CASSQGWGYEQYF
TRBV20-1,NA,TRBJ1-1,NA,TGCAGTGCACCCTCCGGGTGGGGGGGCCCTGAAGCTTTCTTT,CSAPSGWGGPEAFF
TRBV7-2,NA,TRBJ2-7,NA,TGTGCCAGCAGCCCCGCCAGGGGCGGGTACGAGCAGTACTTC,CASSPARGGYEQYF
TRBV10-3,TRBD2,TRBJ2-7,NA,TGTGCCATCAGTGGGGGGACTAGCGGGTCGTCCTACGAGCAGTACTTC,CAISGGTSGSSYEQYF
TRBV10-3,NA,TRBJ1-1,few,TGTGCCATCACCGCGACCCAACTGGGGAACACTGAAGCTTTCTTT,CAITATQLGNTEAFF
TRBV3-1,NA,TRBJ2-2,NA,TGTGCCAGCAGCCAAGCTCCGGGAGAGGGGGCCGGGGAGCTGTTTTTT,CASSQAPGEGAGELFF
TRBV14,NA,TRBJ2-1,few,TGTGCCAGCAGCCCCGGAATTACTAGCAGGTACAATGAGCAGTTCTTC,CASSPGITSRYNEQFF
TRBV5-1,TRBD1,TRBJ2-6,many,TGCGCCAGCAGCGGGACAGGGGAAGAGTTCTGGGGTTTTGGGGCCAACGTCCTGACTTTC,CASSGTGEEFWGFGANVLTF
TRBV12-3/TRBV12-4,NA,TRBJ2-1,many,TGTGCCAGCAGTTCAGGGGTAGAGCAGTTCTTC,CASSSGVEQFF
TRBV7-6,TRBD2,TRBJ2-1,few,TGTGCCAGCAGCTCTCAGCGGGAAGGACATGAGCAGTTCTTC,CASSSQREGHEQFF
TRBV7-8,TRBD2,TRBJ2-5,NA,TGTGCCAGCAGCTCCGGGGGGACTAGCGGTTCCTGGTGGGGCGAGACCCAGTACTTC,CASSSGGTSGSWWGETQYF
TRBV24-1,NA,TRBJ1-5,many,TGTGCCACCAGGGGAGGGCACGGCAATCAGCCCCAGCATTTT,CATRGGHGNQPQHF
TRBV7-8,NA,TRBJ2-1,NA,TGTGCCAGCAGCCTCGACCAGAGGCGGCAGTTCTTC,CASSLDQRRQFF
TRBV7-9,NA,TRBJ1-5,NA,TGTGCCAGCGGGGTGGGGGGCTCGAGCAATCAGCCCCAGCATTTT,CASGVGGSSNQPQHF
TRBV5-4,TRBD2,TRBJ2-1,few,TGTGCCACCCAAAATGGACTAGCGGGGAACTACAATGAGCAGTTCTTC,CATQNGLAGNYNEQFF
TRBV19,NA,TRBJ2-3,NA,TGTGCCAGTAGTATGGCGAGGACAGATACGCAGTATTTT,CASSMARTDTQYF
TRBV12-3/TRBV12-4,NA,TRBJ1-6,many,TGTGCCAGCACTCGAGCGGGCTCCCTCCACTTT,CASTRAGSLHF
TRBV3-1,TRBD2,TRBJ2-7,few,TGTGCCAGCAGCCTCCTAGCGGGCGCCCGTCTCGAGCAGTACTTC,CASSLLAGARLEQYF
TRBV7-2,NA,TRBJ1-1,few,TGTGCCAGCAGGCCCAGGGGAGGGAACACTGAAGCTTTCTTT,CASRPRGGNTEAFF